This TCR beta chain was sequenced in a study of blood T cells in healthy people across ages. Study-wide results and limits: When set beside aged donors, long-lived donors presented more naive CD4+ cells and higher diversity.

For the second PCR, which ran for roughly 7 to 11 cycles, a sample-barcoded 5' primer and a J-beta primer mix were used. CDR3-containing paired-end reads numbering at least 3 million came from each sample. Via MiXCR, TCRdb re-called the 5' RACE reads, giving one row per CDR3 protein. The data contain approximately 2,000,000 distinct CDR3 sequences, about 39% of them singletons. On this clonotype itself: Antigen unknown.

CDR1 SGHTA and CDR2 FQGNSA come from the germline V gene. The CDR3 length is 15 residues. Trimming left V 5 bases short and J 0 bases short, with 14 bases between. Each individual donor underwent a draw of approximately 10 milliliters of peripheral blood. The material sequenced was blood. The J gene is TRBJ2-7, the V gene TRBV7-2; D could derive from TRBD1 or TRBD2 (5 bases each). This sequence originates from a human donor in good health. The chain's CDR3 is CASSRDASNSYEQYF. In DNA form, the CDR3 reads TGTGCCAGCAGCCGGGACGCTAGTAACTCCTACGAGCAGTACTTC. The whole variable domain, remainder taken from reference TRBV7-2 and TRBJ2-7, is GAGVSQSPSNKVTEKGKDVELRCDPISGHTALYWYRQSLGQGLEFLIYFQGNSAPDKSGLPSDRFSAERTGGSVSTLTIQRTQQEDSAVYLCASSRDASNSYEQYFGPGTRLTVT.